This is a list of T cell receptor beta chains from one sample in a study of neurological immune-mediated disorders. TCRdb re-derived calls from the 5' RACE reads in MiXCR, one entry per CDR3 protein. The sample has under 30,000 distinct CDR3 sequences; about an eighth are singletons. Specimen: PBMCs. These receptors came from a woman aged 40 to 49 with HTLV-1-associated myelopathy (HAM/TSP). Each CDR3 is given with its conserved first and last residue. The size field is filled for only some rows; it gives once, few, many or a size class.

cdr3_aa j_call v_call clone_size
CASATEYRDRGTSYEQYF TRBJ2-7 TRBV28 once
CSARKAGGGNEQFF TRBJ2-1 TRBV20-1 many
CSVGGGGKETQYF TRBJ2-5 TRBV29-1 many
CATSRDWKGYTF TRBJ1-2 TRBV15 many
CASRDDRGRGEQYF TRBJ2-7 TRBV12-3/TRBV12-4 many
CASSEPSLSNTGELFF TRBJ2-2 TRBV9 many
CASSLSGGPTDMQYF TRBJ2-3 TRBV12-3/TRBV12-4 many
CASTLRQGYPQHF TRBJ1-5 TRBV27 once
CSVVWQGMGETQYF TRBJ2-5 TRBV29-1 many
CSARGWTTYEQYF TRBJ2-7 TRBV20-1 many
CASSETGFGNQPQHF TRBJ1-5 TRBV2 many
CASRLGSENTEAFF TRBJ1-1 TRBV5-1 many
CASSDHQGYNSPLHF TRBJ1-6 TRBV2 NA
CASSGGDEEKEKLFF TRBJ1-4 TRBV5-1 many
CASSLEEYGYTF TRBJ1-2 TRBV7-9 many
CASSLAPTGELFF TRBJ2-2 TRBV11-2 many